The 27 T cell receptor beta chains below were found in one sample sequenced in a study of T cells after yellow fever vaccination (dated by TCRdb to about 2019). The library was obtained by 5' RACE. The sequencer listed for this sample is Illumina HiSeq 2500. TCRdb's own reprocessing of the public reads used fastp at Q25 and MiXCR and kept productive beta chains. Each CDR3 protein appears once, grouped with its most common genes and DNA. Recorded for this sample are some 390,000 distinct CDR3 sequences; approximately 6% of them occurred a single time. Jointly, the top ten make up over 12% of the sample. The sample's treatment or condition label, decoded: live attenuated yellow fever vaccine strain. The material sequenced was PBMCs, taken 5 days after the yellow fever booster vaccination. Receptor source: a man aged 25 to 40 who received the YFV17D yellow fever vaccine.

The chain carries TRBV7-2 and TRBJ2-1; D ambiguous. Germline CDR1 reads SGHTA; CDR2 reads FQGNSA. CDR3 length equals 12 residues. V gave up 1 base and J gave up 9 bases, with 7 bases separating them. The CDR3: CASSLGEREQFF. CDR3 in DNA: TGTGCCAGCAGCTTAGGGGAACGTGAGCAGTTCTTC. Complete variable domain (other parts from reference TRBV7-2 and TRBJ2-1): GAGVSQSPSNKVTEKGKDVELRCDPISGHTALYWYRQSLGQGLEFLIYFQGNSAPDKSGLPSDRFSAERTGGSVSTLTIQRTQQEDSAVYLCASSLGEREQFFGPGTRLTVL.

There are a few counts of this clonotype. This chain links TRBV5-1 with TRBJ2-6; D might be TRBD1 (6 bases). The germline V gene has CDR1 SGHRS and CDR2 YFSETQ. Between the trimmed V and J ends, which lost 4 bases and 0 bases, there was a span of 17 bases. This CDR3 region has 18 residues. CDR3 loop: CASSLQGTTLSGANVLTF. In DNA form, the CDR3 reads TGCGCCAGCAGCCTACAGGGAACTACCCTCTCTGGGGCCAACGTCCTGACTTTC.

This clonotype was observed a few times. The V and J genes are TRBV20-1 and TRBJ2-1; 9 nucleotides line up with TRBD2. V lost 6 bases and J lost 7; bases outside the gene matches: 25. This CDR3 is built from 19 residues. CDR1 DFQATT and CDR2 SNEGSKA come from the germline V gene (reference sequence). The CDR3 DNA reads TGCAGTGCCCGACGGGGAATCGGCGGTCTGTCTAGCGGGAAGAATGAGCAGTTCTTC. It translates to CSARRGIGGLSSGKNEQFF.

The chain's CDR3 is CASSPRTEMNTEAFF. CDR3 sequence (DNA): TGTGCCAGCAGTCCGCGGACCGAAATGAACACTGAAGCTTTCTTT. The chain combines TRBV12-3 or TRBV12-4 with TRBJ1-1, with D uncertain. V was cut by 5 bases and J by 0 bases, with 13 bases left in between. CDR3 length: 15 amino acids.

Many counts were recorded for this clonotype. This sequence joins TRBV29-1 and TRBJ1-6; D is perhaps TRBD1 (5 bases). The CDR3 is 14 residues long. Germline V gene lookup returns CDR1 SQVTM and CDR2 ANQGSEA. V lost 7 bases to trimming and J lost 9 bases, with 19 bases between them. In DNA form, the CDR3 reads TGCAGCGCTCGGGACGGCGCGGAGGGTTCACCCCTCCACTTT. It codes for CSARDGAEGSPLHF.

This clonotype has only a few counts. The CDR3 protein is CASSLRGQQETQYF. The CDR3 coding sequence is TGTGCCAGCAGCTTGAGAGGCCAACAAGAGACCCAGTACTTC. The V call is TRBV5-5, the J call TRBJ2-5; D gene unclear. This CDR3 region has 14 residues. The V and J ends lost 1 base and 2 bases respectively, with 9 bases between them. Germline V gene data show CDR1 as SGHKS and CDR2 as YYEKEE (reference sequence).

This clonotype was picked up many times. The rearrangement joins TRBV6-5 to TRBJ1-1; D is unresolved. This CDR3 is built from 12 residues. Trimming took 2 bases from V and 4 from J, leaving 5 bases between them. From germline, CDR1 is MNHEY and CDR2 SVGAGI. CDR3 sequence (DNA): TGTGCCAGCAGTTACGGCGGCACTGAAGCTTTCTTT. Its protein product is CASSYGGTEAFF.

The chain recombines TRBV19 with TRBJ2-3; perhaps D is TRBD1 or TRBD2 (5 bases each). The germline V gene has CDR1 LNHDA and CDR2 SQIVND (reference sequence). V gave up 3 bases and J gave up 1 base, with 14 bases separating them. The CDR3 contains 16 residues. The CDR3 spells CASSISGLSGTDTQYF. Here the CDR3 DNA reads TGTGCCAGTAGTATCTCGGGGCTCTCGGGCACAGATACGCAGTATTTT.

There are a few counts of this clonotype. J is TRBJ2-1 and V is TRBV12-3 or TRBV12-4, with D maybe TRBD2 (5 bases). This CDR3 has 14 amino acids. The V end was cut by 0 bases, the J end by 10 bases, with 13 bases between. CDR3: CASSLAGAPREQFF. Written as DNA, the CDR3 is TGTGCCAGCAGTTTAGCGGGAGCCCCTCGGGAGCAGTTCTTC.

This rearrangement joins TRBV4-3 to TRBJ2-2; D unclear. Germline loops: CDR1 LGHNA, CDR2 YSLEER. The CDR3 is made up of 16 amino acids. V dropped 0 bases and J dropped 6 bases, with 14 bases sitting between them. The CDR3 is CASSQDLTAAPGELFF. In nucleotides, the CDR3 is TGCGCCAGCAGCCAAGATCTGACCGCCGCTCCCGGGGAGCTGTTTTTT.

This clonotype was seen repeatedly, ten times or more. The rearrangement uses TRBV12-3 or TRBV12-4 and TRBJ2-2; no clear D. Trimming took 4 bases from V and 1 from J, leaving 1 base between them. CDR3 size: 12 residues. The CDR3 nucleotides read TGTGCCAGCAGTTGGAACACCGGGGAGCTGTTTTTT. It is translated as CASSWNTGELFF.

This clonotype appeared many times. For the CDR3, the DNA is TGCAGTGCTAAGAGACCAGGGACGGGAGATACGCAGTATTTT. Translating gives CSAKRPGTGDTQYF. The rearrangement links TRBV20-1 to TRBJ2-3, with D perhaps being TRBD1 or TRBD2 (5 bases each). The CDR3 runs 14 residues. V was trimmed by 4 bases and J by 5 bases, leaving 16 bases between them. Germline lookup yields CDR1 DFQATT and CDR2 SNEGSKA (reference sequence).

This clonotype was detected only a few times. The chain's CDR3 is CASSTTGVGDEQYF. Written as DNA, the CDR3 is TGTGCCAGCAGCACGACAGGGGTTGGCGACGAGCAGTACTTC. The rearrangement uses TRBV5-4 and TRBJ2-7; 8 bases are a match to TRBD1. The CDR3 contains 14 residues. The V and J ends lost 4 bases and 5 bases, in that order; junction bases with no gene match: 8. CDR1 is SGHNT and CDR2 is YYREEE in the germline V gene (reference sequence). The full variable domain, its missing parts supplied by reference TRBV5-4 and TRBJ2-7, is ETGVTQSPTHLIKTRGQQVTLRCSSQSGHNTVSWYQQALGQGPQFIFQYYREEENGRGNFPPRFSGLQFPNYSSELNVNALELDDSALYLCASSTTGVGDEQYFGPGTRLTVT.

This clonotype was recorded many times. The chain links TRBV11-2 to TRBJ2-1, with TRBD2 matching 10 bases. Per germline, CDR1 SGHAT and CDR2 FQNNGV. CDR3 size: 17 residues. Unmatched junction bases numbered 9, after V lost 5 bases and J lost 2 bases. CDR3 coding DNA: TGTGCCAGCAGCCTAGGGGCTAGCGGGAGAGCCTACAATGAGCAGTTCTTC. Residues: CASSLGASGRAYNEQFF.

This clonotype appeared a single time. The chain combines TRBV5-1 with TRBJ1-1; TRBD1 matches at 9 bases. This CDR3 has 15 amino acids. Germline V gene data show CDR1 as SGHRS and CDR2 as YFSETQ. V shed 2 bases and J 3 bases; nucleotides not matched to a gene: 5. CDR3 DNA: TGCGCCAGCAGCTTTAGACAGGGGGTGTACACTGAAGCTTTCTTT. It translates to CASSFRQGVYTEAFF.

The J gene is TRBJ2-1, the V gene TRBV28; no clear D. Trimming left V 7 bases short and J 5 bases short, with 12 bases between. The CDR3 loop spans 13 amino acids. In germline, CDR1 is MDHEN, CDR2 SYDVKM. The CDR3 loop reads CASIERLHNEQFF. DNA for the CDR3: TGTGCCAGCATTGAAAGGCTCCACAATGAGCAGTTCTTC.

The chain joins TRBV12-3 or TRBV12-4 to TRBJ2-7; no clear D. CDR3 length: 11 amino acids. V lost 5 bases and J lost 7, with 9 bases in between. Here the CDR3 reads CASSALGEQYF. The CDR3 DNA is TGTGCCAGCAGTGCCCTCGGGGAGCAGTACTTC.

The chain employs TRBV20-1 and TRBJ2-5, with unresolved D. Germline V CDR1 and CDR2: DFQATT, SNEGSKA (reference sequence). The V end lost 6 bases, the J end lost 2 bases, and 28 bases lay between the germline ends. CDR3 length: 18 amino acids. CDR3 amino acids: CSAPPGLEKTDPQETQYF. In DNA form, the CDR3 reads TGCAGTGCCCCCCCCGGGCTAGAAAAAACAGACCCTCAAGAGACCCAGTACTTC.

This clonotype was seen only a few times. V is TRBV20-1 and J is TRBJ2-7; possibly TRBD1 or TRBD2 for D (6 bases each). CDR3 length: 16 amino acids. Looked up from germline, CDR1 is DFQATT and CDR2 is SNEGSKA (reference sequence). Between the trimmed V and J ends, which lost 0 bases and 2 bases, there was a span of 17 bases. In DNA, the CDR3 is TGCAGTGCTAGAGATCTCCGCGGGACACAAGCCTACGAGCAGTACTTC. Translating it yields CSARDLRGTQAYEQYF.

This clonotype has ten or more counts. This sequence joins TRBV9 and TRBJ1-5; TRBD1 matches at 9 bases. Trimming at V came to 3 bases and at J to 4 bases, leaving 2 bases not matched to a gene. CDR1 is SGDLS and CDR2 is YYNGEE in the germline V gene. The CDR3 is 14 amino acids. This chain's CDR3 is CASSAGQGNQPQHF. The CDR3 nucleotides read TGTGCCAGCAGCGCCGGACAGGGGAATCAGCCCCAGCATTTT.

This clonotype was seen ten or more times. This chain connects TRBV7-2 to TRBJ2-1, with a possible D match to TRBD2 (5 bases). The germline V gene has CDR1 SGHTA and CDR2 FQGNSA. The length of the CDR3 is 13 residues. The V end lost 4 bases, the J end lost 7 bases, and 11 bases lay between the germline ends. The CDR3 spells CASSSRGGNEQFF. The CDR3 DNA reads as TGTGCCAGCAGCTCCCGTGGAGGTAATGAGCAGTTCTTC.

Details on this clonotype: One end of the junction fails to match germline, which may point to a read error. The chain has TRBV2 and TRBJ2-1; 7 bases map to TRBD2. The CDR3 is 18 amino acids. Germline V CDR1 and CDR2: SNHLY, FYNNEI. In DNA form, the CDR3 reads TGTGCCATCAGTTTTGGTCGATTAGCGGGTACCTCGGACAATGAGCAGTTCTTC. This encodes CAISFGRLAGTSDNEQFF.

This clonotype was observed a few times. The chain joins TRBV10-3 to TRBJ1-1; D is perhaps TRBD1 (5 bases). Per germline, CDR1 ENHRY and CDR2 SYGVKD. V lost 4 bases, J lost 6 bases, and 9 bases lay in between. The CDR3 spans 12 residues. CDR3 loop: CAISGQQAEAFF. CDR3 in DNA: TGTGCCATCAGTGGACAGCAGGCTGAAGCTTTCTTT.

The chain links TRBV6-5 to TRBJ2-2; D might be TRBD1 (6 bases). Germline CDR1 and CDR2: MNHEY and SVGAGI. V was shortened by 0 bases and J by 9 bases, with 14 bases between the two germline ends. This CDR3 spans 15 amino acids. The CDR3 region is CASSYSRGSPRELFF. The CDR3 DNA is TGTGCCAGCAGTTACTCGAGGGGGAGCCCCCGGGAGCTGTTTTTT.

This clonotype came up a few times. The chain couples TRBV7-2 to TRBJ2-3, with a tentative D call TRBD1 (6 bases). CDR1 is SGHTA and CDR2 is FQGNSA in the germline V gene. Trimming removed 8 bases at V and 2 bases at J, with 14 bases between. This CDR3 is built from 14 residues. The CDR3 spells CASGIGGYTDTQYF. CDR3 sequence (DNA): TGTGCCAGCGGCATAGGGGGTTACACAGATACGCAGTATTTT. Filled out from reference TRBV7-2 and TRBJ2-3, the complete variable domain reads GAGVSQSPSNKVTEKGKDVELRCDPISGHTALYWYRQSLGQGLEFLIYFQGNSAPDKSGLPSDRFSAERTGGSVSTLTIQRTQQEDSAVYLCASGIGGYTDTQYFGPGTRLTVL.

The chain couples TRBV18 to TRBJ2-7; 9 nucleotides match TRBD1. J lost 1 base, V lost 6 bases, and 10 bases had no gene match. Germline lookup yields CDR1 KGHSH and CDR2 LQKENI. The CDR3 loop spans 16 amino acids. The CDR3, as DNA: TGTGCCAGCTCCCGAGGGACAGGGTCCTTATCCTACGAGCAGTACTTC. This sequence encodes CASSRGTGSLSYEQYF.

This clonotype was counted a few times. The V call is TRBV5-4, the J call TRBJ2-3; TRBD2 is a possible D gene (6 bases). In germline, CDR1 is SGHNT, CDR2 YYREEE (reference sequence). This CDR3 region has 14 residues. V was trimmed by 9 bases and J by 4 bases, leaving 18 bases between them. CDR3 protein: CAIMGLHSPDTQYF. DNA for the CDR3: TGTGCCATTATGGGACTCCACAGCCCAGATACGCAGTATTTT. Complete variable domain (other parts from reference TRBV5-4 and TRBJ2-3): ETGVTQSPTHLIKTRGQQVTLRCSSQSGHNTVSWYQQALGQGPQFIFQYYREEENGRGNFPPRFSGLQFPNYSSELNVNALELDDSALYLCAIMGLHSPDTQYFGPGTRLTVL.